Detailed here is one TCR beta chain. Its antigen is still unknown. This sample stems from a study of response to subunit inactivated influenza vaccine. Study observations and caveats: The study's authors posited that every seasonal influenza vaccination enlists few new T cells.

From the RT-PCR reads, TCRdb called clonotypes with MiXCR, one entry per CDR3 protein. The table shows over 750,000 distinct CDR3 sequences, with approximately 22% occurring only once. Germline lookup yields CDR1 SGHAT and CDR2 FQDESV (reference sequence). The CDR3 contains 15 residues. V lost 1 base to trimming and J lost 3 bases, with 12 bases between them. The receptor comes from a middle-aged man who received an inactivated influenza vaccine. This specimen consisted of PBMCs from blood, obtained 4 to 6 days after vaccination. The gene calls are TRBV11-1 and TRBJ1-1, with D perhaps TRBD1 (6 bases). The CDR3 is CASSLVQGLDTEAFF. The CDR3 DNA follows: TGTGCCAGCAGCTTAGTACAGGGATTAGACACTGAAGCTTTCTTT.